A selection of T cell receptor beta chains follows, all from one sample in a study of beta chain features in type 1 diabetes. TCRdb's copy holds only in-frame clones and misses some; the assay was immunoSEQ multiplex PCR. The sample includes 400,000 to 600,000 clones, about 29% seen only once; the top ten take 0.065%. Sequenced sample: naive CD4+ T cells from blood. Every receptor here comes from a man aged 18 to 35 in good health. CDR3s include the opening cysteine and the closing phenylalanine or tryptophan. A D gene is named only where the DNA matches it firmly. Not all rows give a size; the values are once, few, many and, for expanded clones, a class.

.	.	TRBJ2-4	TRBV9	TGTGCCAGCAGCGTTAGTCCAGTCGGGTACATTCAGTACTTC	CASSVSPVGYIQYF
.	.	TRBJ2-1	TRBV2	TGTGCCAGCAGTGAAGGGATCGACAATGAGCAGTTCTTC	CASSEGIDNEQFF
.	few	TRBJ2-7	TRBV7-9	TGTGCCAGCAGCTTAGGCTCTCTAGAAGCCTACGAGCAGTACTTC	CASSLGSLEAYEQYF
.	few	TRBJ2-5	TRBV9	TGTGCCAGCAGCGTAGGTAATCAAGAGACCCAGTACTTC	CASSVGNQETQYF
TRBD2	.	TRBJ2-3	TRBV18	TGTGCCAGCTCACCACTAGCGGGAGCCACAGATACGCAGTATTTT	CASSPLAGATDTQYF
.	few	TRBJ1-1	TRBV5-1	TGCGCCAGCAGCTTGGAGGGTAACACTGAAGCTTTCTTT	CASSLEGNTEAFF
.	.	TRBJ2-5	TRBV7-6	TGTGCCAGCAGCTCCCCGCCGGCTGGAGAGACCCAGTACTTC	CASSSPPAGETQYF
.	.	TRBJ1-2	TRBV30	TGTGCCTGGAGTGTACAAGGGGATGGCTACACCTTC	CAWSVQGDGYTF
TRBD1	few	TRBJ2-2	TRBV29-1	TGCAGCGTAAGGACAGGGGGCGTATCCGGGGAGCTGTTTTTT	CSVRTGGVSGELFF
.	few	TRBJ2-5	TRBV18	TGTGCCAGCTCACCTGACCAAGAGACCCAGTACTTC	CASSPDQETQYF
.	once	TRBJ2-5	TRBV5-4	TGTGCCAGCAGCTCGTCCCTAGTATCGGGCGAGACCCAGTACTTC	CASSSSLVSGETQYF